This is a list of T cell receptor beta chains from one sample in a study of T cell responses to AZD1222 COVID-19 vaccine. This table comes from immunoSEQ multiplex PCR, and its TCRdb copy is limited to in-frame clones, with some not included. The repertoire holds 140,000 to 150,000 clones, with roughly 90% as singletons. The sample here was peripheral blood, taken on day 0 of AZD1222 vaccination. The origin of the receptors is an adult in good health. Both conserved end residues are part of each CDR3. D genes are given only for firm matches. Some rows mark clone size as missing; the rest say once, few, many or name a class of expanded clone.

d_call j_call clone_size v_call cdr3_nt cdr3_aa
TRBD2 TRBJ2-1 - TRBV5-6 TGTGCCAGCAGCCTGTTAGGGAGGGCCACGTACAATGAGCAGTTCTTC CASSLLGRATYNEQFF
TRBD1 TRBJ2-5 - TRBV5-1 TGCGCCAGCAGCACGGGGACAGTGGGGGAGACCCAGTACTTC CASSTGTVGETQYF
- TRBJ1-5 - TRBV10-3 TGTGCCATCAGTTCGGTGGACCTAGCAAATCAGCCCCAGCATTTT CAISSVDLANQPQHF
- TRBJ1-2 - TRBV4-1 TGCGCCAGCAGCCAAGCAAAAGGGGGTCAGGGGCCTGACTATGGCTACACCTTC CASSQAKGGQGPDYGYTF
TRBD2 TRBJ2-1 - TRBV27 TGTGCCAGCAGTCTAGCTCAGGGACTAGCGGGAGGGCTTATCTCCTACAATGAGCAGTTCTTC CASSLAQGLAGGLISYNEQFF
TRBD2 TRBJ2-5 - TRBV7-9 TGTGCCAGCAGCTTAGGACTAGCGACCCAGTACTTC CASSLGLATQYF
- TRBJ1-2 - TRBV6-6 TGTGCCAGCAGTCCCCGGGAGCTCCTCACCTTC CASSPRELLTF
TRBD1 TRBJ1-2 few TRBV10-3 TGTGCCATCAAAAGGGACAGCAACTATGGCTACACCTTC CAIKRDSNYGYTF
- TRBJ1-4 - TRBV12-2 TGTGCAAGTCGCTTAGCCCCCCGATGCCCAACTAATGAAAAACTGTTTTTT CASRLAPRCPTNEKLFF
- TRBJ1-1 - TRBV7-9 TGTGCCAGCCTGCAAGGGAACACTGAAGCTTTCTTT CASLQGNTEAFF
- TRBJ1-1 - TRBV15 TGTGCCACCAGCAGAGTTCCCCCCGCAGGGGATGGGCTAGGAGCTTTCTTT CATSRVPPAGDGLGAFF
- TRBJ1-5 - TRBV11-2 TGTGCCAGCAGCTCTCGGTGGGGGAGCAATCAGCCCCAGCATTTT CASSSRWGSNQPQHF
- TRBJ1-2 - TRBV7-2 TGTGCCAGCAGCTTACCCGACGTCGTCAACTATGGCTACACCTTC CASSLPDVVNYGYTF
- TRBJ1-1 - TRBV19 TGTGCCAGTAGTATAGGTGGGACTGCTGAAGCTTTCTTT CASSIGGTAEAFF
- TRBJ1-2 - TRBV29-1 TGCAGCGTGGGAGGTGGTTATGGCTACACCTTC CSVGGGYGYTF
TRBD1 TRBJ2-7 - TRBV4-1 TGCGCCAGCAGCCACCACATTGGACAGGGGATTAGCTCCTACGAGCAGTACTTC CASSHHIGQGISSYEQYF
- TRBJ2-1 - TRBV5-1 TGCGCCAGCAGCGTACAGAGTCAACTTATCTACGGTGAGCAGTTCTTC CASSVQSQLIYGEQFF
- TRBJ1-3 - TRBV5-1 TGCGCCAGCAGGCTTTACGGCCCTGGAAACACCATATATTTT CASRLYGPGNTIYF
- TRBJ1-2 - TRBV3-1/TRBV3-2 TGTGCCAGCAGCCAAGGACGGGCGAACTATGGCTACACCTTC CASSQGRANYGYTF
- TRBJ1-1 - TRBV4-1 TGCGCCAGCAGCCAGCCTCGAGCGGGGAACACTGAAGCTTTCTTT CASSQPRAGNTEAFF
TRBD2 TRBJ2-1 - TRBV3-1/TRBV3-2 TGTGCCAGCAGCCTGACTAGCGGGAGGGCAAATGAGCAGTTCTTC CASSLTSGRANEQFF
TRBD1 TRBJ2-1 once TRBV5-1 TGCGCCAGCAGCTCGGGGGACAGGGGGCTTCGCGGGAGCTCCTACAATGAGCAGTTCTTC CASSSGDRGLRGSSYNEQFF
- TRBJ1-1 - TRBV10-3 TGTGCCACCCGACAGATGGTAAGAAACACTGAAGCTTTCTTT CATRQMVRNTEAFF
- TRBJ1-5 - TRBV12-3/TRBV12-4 TGTGCCAGCAGCCGGGACCTGGTACAGCCCCAGCATTTT CASSRDLVQPQHF